The rows below give T cell receptor beta chains drawn from one sample of a study of PD-L1 blockade in urothelial cancer. Clones were sequenced by immunoSEQ multiplex PCR, and TCRdb holds only the in-frame ones, with some missing. The sample includes about 120,000 clones, roughly 89% seen only once; the top ten take 1.5% to 2%. This sample comprised PBMCs, obtained around atezolizumab (anti-PD-L1) treatment. These receptors were taken from a man aged 55 to 69 with urothelial cancer. The CDR3 runs from the conserved cysteine through the conserved F or W. A D gene is named only where the DNA matches it firmly. The size field is filled for only some rows; it gives once, few, many or a size class.

DNA	CDR3	V	length	J	size	D
TGTGCCAGCAGCTTAGGAGGAGGACTCGAGACCTACAATGAGCAGTTCTTC	CASSLGGGLETYNEQFF	TRBV11-2	17	TRBJ2-1	-	-
TGTGCCAGCAGCCGGGCAGGGGGAGCGAACACTGAAGCTTTCTTT	CASSRAGGANTEAFF	TRBV14	15	TRBJ1-1	medium-sized	TRBD1
TGTGCCAGCAGCTTAGATAGGCAGGGAGGCTACACCTTC	CASSLDRQGGYTF	TRBV11-2	13	TRBJ1-2	-	-
TGTGCCAGCTCCAGGGGGACTAATGAAAAACTGTTTTTT	CASSRGTNEKLFF	TRBV18	13	TRBJ1-4	once	TRBD1
TGCAGCGTTGGCCGGGGGGCGCAGGAGACCCAGTACTTC	CSVGRGAQETQYF	TRBV29-1	13	TRBJ2-5	few	-
TGCGCCAGCAGCCCGGGGACAAAAGAGACCCAGTACTTC	CASSPGTKETQYF	TRBV5-1	13	TRBJ2-5	-	-
TGCGCCAGCAGCGGAGGGGGGACAGGGGGACACGAGCAGTACTTC	CASSGGGTGGHEQYF	TRBV5-1	15	TRBJ2-7	-	TRBD1
TGTGCCAGCAGCCCCGGCCCCGGGGGTAGCACAGATACGCAGTATTTT	CASSPGPGGSTDTQYF	TRBV7-9	16	TRBJ2-3	-	-
TGCGCCAGCAGCACCGGGACTAGCGGCTACAATGAGCAGTTCTTC	CASSTGTSGYNEQFF	TRBV5-1	15	TRBJ2-1	-	TRBD2
TGTGCCAGCAGCTTAAAGGCAGGGGATTCACCCCTCCACTTT	CASSLKAGDSPLHF	TRBV7-8	14	TRBJ1-6	-	-
TGTGCCAGCAGCTTAGAGGGTGGGGAGACCCAGTACTTC	CASSLEGGETQYF	TRBV7-3	13	TRBJ2-5	-	-
TGTGCCAGCAGCTACAGGGATGAGACCCAGTACTTC	CASSYRDETQYF	TRBV5-4	12	TRBJ2-5	-	-
TGTGCCAGCAGACAGGGGATGGATTCGACCCAGTACTTC	CASRQGMDSTQYF	TRBV27	13	TRBJ2-5	-	TRBD1
TGTGCTAGCAGTAGGGACACAAACACCGGGGAGCTGTTTTTT	CASSRDTNTGELFF	TRBV7-7	14	TRBJ2-2	-	-
TGCGCCAGCAGGGCCTCAGGGATTGGGCAGCCCCAGCATTTT	CASRASGIGQPQHF	TRBV10-2	14	TRBJ1-5	-	-
TGTGCCAGCTCACCACAACCTCAGGACAGCTTCTCTGGAAACACCATATATTTT	CASSPQPQDSFSGNTIYF	TRBV18	18	TRBJ1-3	-	-
TGTGCCACCAACCGCCCGGGACAGTTCACCGGGGAGCTGTTTTTT	CATNRPGQFTGELFF	TRBV28	15	TRBJ2-2	-	TRBD1
TGTGCCAGCAGCCAAGATGGGAGGGCCGATACGCAGTATTTT	CASSQDGRADTQYF	TRBV4-2	14	TRBJ2-3	-	TRBD2
TGTGCCAGCCATAGCGGGGAATCCTACGAGCAGTACTTC	CASHSGESYEQYF	TRBV2	13	TRBJ2-7	-	TRBD2
TGCGCCAGCAGCCTCCAGACTAGCTCCAGCGAGCAGTACTTC	CASSLQTSSSEQYF	TRBV5-1	14	TRBJ2-7	-	TRBD2
TGTGCCAGCAGCTTAGCAACAGGGTTAGATCAGCCCCAGCATTTT	CASSLATGLDQPQHF	TRBV7-2	15	TRBJ1-5	-	-
TGTGCCAGCAGATTGAGGCAGACCTATGGCTACACCTTC	CASRLRQTYGYTF	TRBV28	13	TRBJ1-2	-	-
TGCGCCAGCAGCTTGGTCAGGGGGCTGGGCAATGAGCAGTTCTTC	CASSLVRGLGNEQFF	TRBV5-1	15	TRBJ2-1	-	TRBD1
TGTGCCAGCAGCGTAGGACAGGGAAACACCATATATTTT	CASSVGQGNTIYF	TRBV9	13	TRBJ1-3	-	-
TGTGCCAGCAGCCCCCCGGAGGGGCTCGGAAACACCATATATTTT	CASSPPEGLGNTIYF	TRBV5-4	15	TRBJ1-3	-	-
TGTGCCACCAGCAGGGGATTCCGGGACTCGAGCGGGAGCTCCTACGAGCAGTACTTC	CATSRGFRDSSGSSYEQYF	TRBV15	19	TRBJ2-7	-	TRBD2
TGTGCCAGCTCACCATCCGGCGAGCAGTACTTC	CASSPSGEQYF	TRBV18	11	TRBJ2-7	-	-